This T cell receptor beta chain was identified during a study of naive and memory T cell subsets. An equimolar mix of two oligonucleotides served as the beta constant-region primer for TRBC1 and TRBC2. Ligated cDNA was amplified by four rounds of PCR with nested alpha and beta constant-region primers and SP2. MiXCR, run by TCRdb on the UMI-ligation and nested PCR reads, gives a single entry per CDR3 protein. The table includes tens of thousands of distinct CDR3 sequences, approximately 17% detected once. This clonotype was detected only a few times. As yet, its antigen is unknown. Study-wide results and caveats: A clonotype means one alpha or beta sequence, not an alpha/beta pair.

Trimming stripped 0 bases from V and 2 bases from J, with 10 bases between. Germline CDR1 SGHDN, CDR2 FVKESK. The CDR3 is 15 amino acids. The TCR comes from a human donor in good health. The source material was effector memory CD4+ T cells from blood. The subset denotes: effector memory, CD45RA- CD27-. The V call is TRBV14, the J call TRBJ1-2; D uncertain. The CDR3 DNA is TGTGCCAGCAGCCAAGATGTAGGACGGAACTATGGCTACACCTTC. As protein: CASSQDVGRNYGYTF.